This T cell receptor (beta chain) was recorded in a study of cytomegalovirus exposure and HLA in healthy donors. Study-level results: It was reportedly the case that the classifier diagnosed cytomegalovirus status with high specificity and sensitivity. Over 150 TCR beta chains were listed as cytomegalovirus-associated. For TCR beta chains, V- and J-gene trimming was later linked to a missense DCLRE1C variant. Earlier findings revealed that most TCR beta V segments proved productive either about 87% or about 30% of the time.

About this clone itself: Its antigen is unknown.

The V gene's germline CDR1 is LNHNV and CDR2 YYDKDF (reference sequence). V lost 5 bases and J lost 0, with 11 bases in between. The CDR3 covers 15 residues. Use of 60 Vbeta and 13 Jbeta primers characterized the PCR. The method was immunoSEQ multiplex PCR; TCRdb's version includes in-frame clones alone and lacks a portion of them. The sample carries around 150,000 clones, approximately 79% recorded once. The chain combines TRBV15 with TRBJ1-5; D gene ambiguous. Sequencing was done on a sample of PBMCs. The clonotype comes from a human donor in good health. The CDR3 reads CATSPGGNSNQPQHF. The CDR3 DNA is TGTGCCACCAGCCCGGGAGGTAATAGCAATCAGCCCCAGCATTTT.